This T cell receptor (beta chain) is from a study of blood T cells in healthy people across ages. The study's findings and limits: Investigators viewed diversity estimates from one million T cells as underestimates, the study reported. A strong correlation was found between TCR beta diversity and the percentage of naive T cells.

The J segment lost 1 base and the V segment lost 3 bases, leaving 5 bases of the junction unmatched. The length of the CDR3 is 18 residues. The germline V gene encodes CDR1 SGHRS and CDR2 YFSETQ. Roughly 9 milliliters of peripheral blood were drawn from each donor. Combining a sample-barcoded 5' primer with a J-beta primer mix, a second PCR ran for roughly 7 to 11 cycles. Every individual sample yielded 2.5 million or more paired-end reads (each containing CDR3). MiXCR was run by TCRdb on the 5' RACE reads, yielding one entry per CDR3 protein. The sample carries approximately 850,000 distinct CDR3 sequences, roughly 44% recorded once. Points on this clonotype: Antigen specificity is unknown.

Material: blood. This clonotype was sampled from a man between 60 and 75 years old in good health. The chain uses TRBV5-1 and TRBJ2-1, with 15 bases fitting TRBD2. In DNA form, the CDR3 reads TGCGCCAGCAGCTCAAGGACTAGCGGGGGGGGTTCCTACAATGAGCAGTTCTTC. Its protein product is CASSSRTSGGGSYNEQFF.